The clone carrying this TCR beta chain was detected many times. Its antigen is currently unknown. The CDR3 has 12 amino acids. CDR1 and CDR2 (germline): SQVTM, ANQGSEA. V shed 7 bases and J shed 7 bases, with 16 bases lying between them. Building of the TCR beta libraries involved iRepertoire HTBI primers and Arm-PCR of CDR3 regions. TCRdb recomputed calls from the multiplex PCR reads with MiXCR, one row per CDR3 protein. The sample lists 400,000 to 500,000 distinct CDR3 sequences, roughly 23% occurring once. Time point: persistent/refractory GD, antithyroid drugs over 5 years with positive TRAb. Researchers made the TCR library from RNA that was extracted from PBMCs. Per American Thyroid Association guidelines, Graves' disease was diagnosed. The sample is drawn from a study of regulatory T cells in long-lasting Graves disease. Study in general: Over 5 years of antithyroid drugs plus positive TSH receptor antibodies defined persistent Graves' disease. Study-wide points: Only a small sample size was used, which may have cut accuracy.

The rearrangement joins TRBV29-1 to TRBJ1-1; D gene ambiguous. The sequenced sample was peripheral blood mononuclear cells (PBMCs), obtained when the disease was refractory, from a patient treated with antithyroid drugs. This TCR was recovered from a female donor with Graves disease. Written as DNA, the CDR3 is TGCAGCGCCTTGTGCGAGTCCGGTGAAGCTTTCTTT. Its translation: CSALCESGEAFF.